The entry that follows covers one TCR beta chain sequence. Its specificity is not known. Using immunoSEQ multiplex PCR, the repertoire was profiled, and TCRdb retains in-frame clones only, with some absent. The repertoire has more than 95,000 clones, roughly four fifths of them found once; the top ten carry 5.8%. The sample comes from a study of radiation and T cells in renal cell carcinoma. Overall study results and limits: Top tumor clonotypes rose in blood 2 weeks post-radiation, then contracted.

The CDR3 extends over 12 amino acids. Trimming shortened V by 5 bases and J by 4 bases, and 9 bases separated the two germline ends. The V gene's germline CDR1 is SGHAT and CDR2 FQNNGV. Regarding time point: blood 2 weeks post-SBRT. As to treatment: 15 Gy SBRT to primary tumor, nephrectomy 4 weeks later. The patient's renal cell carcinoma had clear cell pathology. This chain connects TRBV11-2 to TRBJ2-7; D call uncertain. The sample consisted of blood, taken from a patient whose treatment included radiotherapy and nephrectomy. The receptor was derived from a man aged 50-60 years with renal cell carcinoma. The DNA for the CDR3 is TGTGCCAGCAGCCCCTTACAGTACGAGCAGTACTTC. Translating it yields CASSPLQYEQYF. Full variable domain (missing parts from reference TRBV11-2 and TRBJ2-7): EAGVAQSPRYKIIEKRQSVAFWCNPISGHATLYWYQQILGQGPKLLIQFQNNGVVDDSQLPKDRFSAERLKGVDSTLKIQPAKLEDSAVYLCASSPLQYEQYFGPGTRLTVT.